These 13 T cell receptor beta chains share one sample of origin, sequenced in a study of T-cell reconstitution after alpha-beta-depleted transplantation in children (dated by TCRdb to the mid-2010s). The treatment or condition label of this sample denotes: allogeneic hematopoietic cell transplantation with graft depleted of TCRalphabeta T cells and CD19 B cells. Receptor libraries were prepared by PCR. Sequencing used an Illumina HiSeq 2500. Molecular barcoding was employed in the preparation of TCR libraries, with unique molecular identifiers being used to normalize TCRbeta repertoire quantification. TCRdb itself trimmed the public reads at Q25 with fastp, ran MiXCR and retained productive beta chains. CDR3 protein sequences are deduplicated, and each keeps its most common genes and DNA. In all, the sample holds about 70,000 distinct CDR3 sequences, and approximately 10% of those were seen once. The ten largest clones add up to about 13% of the sample.

This specimen was PBMCs, taken before TCRalphabeta/CD19-depleted stem cell transplant. Receptors were obtained from a boy aged 5 to 17 with acute myeloid leukemia, due to receive a stem cell transplant.

This clonotype was observed many times. V gene TRBV7-2 combines with J gene TRBJ2-7; D tentatively reads TRBD1 or TRBD2 (5 bases each). In germline, CDR1 is SGHTA, CDR2 FQGNSA. The CDR3 loop spans 19 amino acids. With 3 bases removed from V and 2 bases from J, the gap between germline ends came to 26 bases. CDR3 nucleotides: TGTGCCAGCAGCTTCCCTGGGACCGATGGTGGAGCGAGGACCTACGAGCAGTACTTC. Its protein product is CASSFPGTDGGARTYEQYF.

This clonotype has a count of ten or more. The chain is built from TRBV3-1 and TRBJ2-2; 8 bases map to TRBD2. Per the germline V gene, CDR1 is LGHDT and CDR2 is YNNKEL (reference sequence). This CDR3 contains 16 residues. Losses at the gene ends were 4 bases for V and 0 bases for J; bases not matched to a gene: 4. In nucleotides, the CDR3 is TGTGCCAGCAGCCTCCAGACTAGCGCGAACACCGGGGAGCTGTTTTTT. It specifies CASSLQTSANTGELFF.

This clonotype was observed at least ten times. This chain connects TRBV27 to TRBJ2-3; no firm D call. V gave up 6 bases and J gave up 0 bases, with 10 bases separating them. This CDR3 is built from 14 residues. CDR1 and CDR2 from the germline V gene are MNHEY and SMNVEV (reference sequence). The CDR3 DNA sequence: TGTGCCAGCAGATTCGGGCATAGCACAGATACGCAGTATTTT. It encodes CASRFGHSTDTQYF.

This clonotype was seen many times. J is TRBJ2-4 and V is TRBV20-1; the match to TRBD1 covers 9 bases. V was pared by 0 bases and J by 1 base, with 10 bases of the junction left unmatched. Germline V gene sequence: CDR1 DFQATT, CDR2 SNEGSKA (reference sequence). CDR3 length equals 18 residues. CDR3 loop: CSARDLGRTGEAKNIQYF. CDR3 bases: TGCAGTGCTAGAGATCTGGGGAGGACAGGGGAGGCCAAAAACATTCAGTACTTC.

In nucleotides, the CDR3 is TGTGCCAGCTCACCACGAGGCTACGAGCAGTACGTC. Its translation is CASSPRGYEQYV. The V gene is TRBV18, the J gene TRBJ2-7; D unclear. CDR1 is KGHSH, CDR2 LQKENI, per germline. The CDR3 loop spans 12 amino acids. Trimming removed 1 base from V and 3 bases from J, with 4 bases in between.

There are many counts of this clonotype. The chain couples TRBV15 to TRBJ2-7, with a tentative D call TRBD1 (5 bases). V was cut by 5 bases and J by 2 bases, with 13 bases left in between. CDR1 is LNHNV, CDR2 YYDKDF, per germline (reference sequence). The CDR3 has 14 amino acids. CDR3 DNA sequence: TGTGCCACCAGCGGGGCAGGAAACACCTACGAGCAGTACTTC. Translating gives CATSGAGNTYEQYF.

This clonotype was seen repeatedly, ten times or more. The chain links TRBV24-1 to TRBJ2-5; D is unresolved. From germline, CDR1 is KGHDR and CDR2 SFDVKD. The CDR3 sequence is 15 residues long. V gave up 4 bases and J gave up 5 bases, with 16 bases separating them. The CDR3 DNA follows: TGTGCCACCAGTGACCCCTCCACGTCCTTCGAGACCCAGTACTTC. The encoded protein is CATSDPSTSFETQYF.

Comment on this clonotype: A read error may produce the germline difference seen at one junction end. The chain has TRBV13 and TRBJ2-1; 13 bases align to TRBD2. Germline loops: CDR1 PRHDT, CDR2 FYEKMQ (reference sequence). The length of the CDR3 is 18 residues. The CDR3 DNA reads as TGTACCAGCAGCTATCATACAACTGGACTAGCGGGGGTCCGGGAGCAGTTCTTC. Translating it yields CTSSYHTTGLAGVREQFF.

This clonotype has ten or more counts. The rearrangement joins TRBV7-9 to TRBJ2-5; TRBD1 matches at 7 bases. Germline V CDR1 and CDR2: SEHNR, FQNEAQ (reference sequence). J lost 5 bases, V lost 5 bases, and 5 bases had no gene match. This CDR3 has 13 amino acids. This chain's CDR3 is CASSQGVAETQYF. The CDR3 DNA sequence: TGTGCCAGCAGCCAGGGGGTAGCGGAGACCCAGTACTTC.

The chain recombines TRBV7-6 with TRBJ2-3; 7 bases align to TRBD1. The CDR3 loop spans 14 amino acids. V shed 5 bases and J 2 bases; nucleotides not matched to a gene: 4. Per the germline V gene, CDR1 is SGHVS and CDR2 is FNYEAQ. The CDR3 sequence is CASSPTGSTDTQYF. CDR3 nucleotides: TGTGCCAGCAGCCCGACAGGGTCCACAGATACGCAGTATTTT.

This sequence joins TRBV7-2 and TRBJ1-4; D uncertain. Deletions cut 5 bases from V and 3 bases from J, with 10 bases between. This CDR3 contains 14 residues. Germline CDR1 SGHTA, CDR2 FQGNSA. CDR3 protein: CASSPHGSNEKLFF. DNA for the CDR3: TGTGCCAGCAGCCCACACGGATCTAATGAAAAACTGTTTTTT.

This clonotype was recorded at least ten times. The rearrangement joins TRBV20-1 to TRBJ2-1, with D possibly TRBD2 on 5 matching bases. The germline V and J ends were trimmed by 6 bases and 6 bases, with 18 bases remaining between them. The CDR3 runs 14 residues. Germline CDR1 DFQATT, CDR2 SNEGSKA (reference sequence). The CDR3 DNA follows: TGCAGTGCAGACCGGGGATGGCCGGTCAATGAGCAGTTCTTC. This translates into CSADRGWPVNEQFF.

The table lists this clonotype with many counts. CDR3 bases: TGTGCCAGCAGGATAGGAAGGTTAAGCCCCGGAAAACTGTTTTTT. It codes for CASRIGRLSPGKLFF. The chain employs TRBV28 and TRBJ1-4; D call uncertain. The ends were cut back, 6 bases at V and 10 bases at J, with 21 bases in the middle. Germline V CDR1 and CDR2: MDHEN, SYDVKM. This CDR3 comprises 15 residues.